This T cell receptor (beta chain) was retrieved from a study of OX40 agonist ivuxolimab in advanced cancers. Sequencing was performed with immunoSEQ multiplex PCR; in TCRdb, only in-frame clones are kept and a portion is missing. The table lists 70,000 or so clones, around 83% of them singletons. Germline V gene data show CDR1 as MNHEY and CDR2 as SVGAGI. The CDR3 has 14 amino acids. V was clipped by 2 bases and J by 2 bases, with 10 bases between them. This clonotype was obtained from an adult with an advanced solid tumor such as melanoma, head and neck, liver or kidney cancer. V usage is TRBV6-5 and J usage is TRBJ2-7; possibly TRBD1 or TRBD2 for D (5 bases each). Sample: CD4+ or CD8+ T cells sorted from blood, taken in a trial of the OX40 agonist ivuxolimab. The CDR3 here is CASSYGTATYEQYF. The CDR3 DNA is TGTGCCAGCAGTTACGGGACGGCAACCTACGAGCAGTACTTC.